The T cell receptor beta chain under discussion was sequenced for a study of blood T cell repertoires in COVID-19. The wider study: The United States, Italy and Spain provided the acute and convalescent COVID-19 samples. T cells, B-cell-depleted T cells, or PBMCs supplied cDNA or gDNA.

From germline, CDR1 is SGHVS and CDR2 FQNEAQ. J was trimmed by 3 bases and V by 2 bases; bases with no gene match: 2. CDR3 size: 15 residues. As originally analysed: Amplifying reference gene primers gave estimates of nucleated cell counts. Measured with immunoSEQ multiplex PCR; TCRdb has only the in-frame clones, and not every one. For V, J and clone size, that table is used; D and trimming come from the DNA. The data contain under 300,000 clones, approximately 82% of them singletons. Sequencing was performed on peripheral blood. The V and J genes are TRBV7-8 and TRBJ2-3, with TRBD2 matching over 10 bases. This TCR was sampled from a woman between 35 and 50 years old who had recovered from COVID-19. The CDR3 spells CASSLQRGGTDTQYF. The CDR3 nucleotides are TGTGCCAGCAGCTTACAGCGGGGGGGAACAGATACGCAGTATTTT.